The 10 T cell receptor beta chains in this list originate from one sample, sequenced in a study of blood T cells in healthy people across ages (dated by TCRdb to about 2015). Libraries were made using 5' RACE. The instrument given in TCRdb is Illumina HiSeq 2500. A second about 6 to 11 cycle PCR used a sample-barcoded 5' primer and a J-beta primer mix. In-frame beta chains were kept once TCRdb had trimmed the public reads at Q25 with fastp and called clones with MiXCR. Rows with one shared CDR3 protein collapse into an entry with the most common genes and DNA. Counted in this sample were around 990,000 distinct CDR3 sequences; roughly 24% of them appeared once. The ten largest clones represent 0.75% of the sample. Another study also made use of these data, one on T cells of mothers and their children.

Sequenced sample: blood. These receptors were taken from a girl aged 2 to 9 in good health.

This clonotype was seen only a few times. The chain is built from TRBV21-1 and TRBJ1-5; the table gives TRBD1 as D, unverified against the DNA. TRBV21-1 is a pseudogene segment. The CDR3 is made up of 18 amino acids. CDR3 loop: CASSKARGVGGKNQPQHF. The CDR3 bases are TGTGCCAGCAGCAAAGCGCGTGGGGTAGGGGGAAAAAATCAGCCCCAGCATTTT.

The rearrangement joins TRBV12-3 or TRBV12-4 to TRBJ2-7, with 8 bases aligning to TRBD2. Trimming removed 5 bases from V and 2 bases from J; junction bases left unmatched: 8. The CDR3 spans 15 residues. Here the CDR3 reads CASSGLREGPYEQYF. CDR3 in DNA: TGTGCCAGCAGTGGCCTTCGGGAGGGACCCTACGAGCAGTACTTC.

V usage is TRBV12-3 or TRBV12-4 and J usage is TRBJ2-1, with 8 nucleotides matching TRBD2. There are 19 residues in the CDR3. Losses at the gene ends were 2 bases for V and 0 bases for J; bases not matched to a gene: 12. CDR3 sequence: CASSLSRGGLRSSYNEQFF. The CDR3 DNA reads as TGTGCCAGCAGTTTAAGCCGGGGGGGCCTCCGTAGCTCCTACAATGAGCAGTTCTTC.

The chain has TRBV7-3 and TRBJ2-4; D ambiguous. The CDR3 is 10 residues long. V dropped 0 bases and J dropped 11 bases, with 2 bases sitting between them. The germline gives CDR1 SGHTA, CDR2 FQGTGA. Written as DNA, the CDR3 is TGTGCCAGCAGCTTAACGGTTCAGTACTTC. Protein sequence: CASSLTVQYF.

The chain employs TRBV2 and TRBJ2-1; TRBD2 is a possible D gene (6 bases). There are 12 residues in the CDR3. Trimming cost V 8 bases and J 9 bases, with 14 bases left between them. Germline V lookup: CDR1 SNHLY, CDR2 FYNNEI. The CDR3 DNA is TGTGCCAGCCTTACGGAGGGGACTGAGCAGTTCTTC. Protein sequence: CASLTEGTEQFF.

The chain recombines TRBV15 with TRBJ2-3; perhaps TRBD1 as D (6 bases). Germline CDR1 and CDR2: LNHNV and YYDKDF (reference sequence). CDR3 length equals 14 residues. V was cut by 1 base and J by 2 bases, with 7 bases left in between. The CDR3 here is CATSRVGATDTQYF. The CDR3 DNA reads TGTGCCACCAGCAGAGTGGGGGCCACAGATACGCAGTATTTT.

This clonotype turned up a few times. This chain connects TRBV7-6 to TRBJ2-5, with TRBD1 identical over 8 bases. The CDR3 runs to 13 residues. The V and J ends lost 5 bases and 4 bases, in that order; junction bases with no gene match: 3. Germline V gene lookup returns CDR1 SGHVS and CDR2 FNYEAQ. Here the CDR3 reads CASSTDRAETQYF. The DNA of the CDR3 is TGTGCCAGCAGCACGGACAGGGCAGAGACCCAGTACTTC.

The chain employs TRBV6-1 and TRBJ2-1, with D hard to call. V was cut by 0 bases and J by 0 bases, with 6 bases left in between. The CDR3 is made up of 15 amino acids. Germline V gene lookup returns CDR1 MNHNS and CDR2 SASEGT. The CDR3 DNA reads TGTGCCAGCAGTGAAGCGGTAAGCTCCTACAATGAGCAGTTCTTC. This codes for CASSEAVSSYNEQFF.

This clonotype came up a few times. This chain joins TRBV9 and TRBJ1-1; D is perhaps TRBD1 (5 bases). Trimming removed 3 bases at V and 1 base at J, with 13 bases between. CDR1 and CDR2 (germline): SGDLS, YYNGEE. This CDR3 has 15 residues. The CDR3 sequence: CASSALQGPNTEAFF. The CDR3 coding sequence is TGTGCCAGCAGCGCGCTGCAGGGCCCGAACACTGAAGCTTTCTTT. The entire variable domain, with the rest obtained from reference TRBV9 and TRBJ1-1, is as follows: DSGVTQTPKHLITATGQRVTLRCSPRSGDLSVYWYQQSLDQGLQFLIQYYNGEERAKGNILERFSAQQFPDLHSELNLSSLELGDSALYFCASSALQGPNTEAFFGQGTRLTVV.

Details on this clonotype: A read error may produce the germline difference seen at one junction end. The CDR3: CSARMIQGTQYF. For the CDR3, the DNA is TGCAGCGCCAGAATGATCCAAGGGACCCAGTACTTC. The chain recombines TRBV29-1 with TRBJ2-5; D unclear. Germline V gene sequence: CDR1 SQVTM, CDR2 ANQGSEA. The CDR3 is 12 amino acids.